The 20 T cell receptor beta chains below were found in one sample sequenced in a study of blood T cell repertoires in COVID-19. The data were produced by immunoSEQ multiplex PCR, yet TCRdb's version contains in-frame clones alone and is incomplete. Here the sample spans about 65,000 clones, over 70% being singletons. Sequencing used peripheral blood. The origin of the receptors is a human donor in a cohort sampled during active COVID-19.

The chain links TRBV15 to TRBJ1-5, with unresolved D. The CDR3 covers 13 residues. CDR1 and CDR2 from the germline V gene are LNHNV and YYDKDF (reference sequence). V was clipped by 5 bases and J by 9 bases, with 14 bases between them. The CDR3 sequence: CATSDWAGRPQHF. The CDR3 coding sequence is TGTGCCACCAGCGACTGGGCGGGTAGGCCCCAGCATTTT.

This clone is a singleton in its sample. The rearrangement joins TRBV5-1 to TRBJ2-3; possible D gene TRBD2, 5 bases. The CDR3 consists of 14 residues. CDR1 and CDR2 from the germline V gene are SGHRS and YFSETQ. V lost 3 bases to trimming and J lost 0 bases, with 8 bases between them. The CDR3: CASSSRASTDTQYF. CDR3 coding DNA: TGCGCCAGCAGCTCGCGGGCTAGCACAGATACGCAGTATTTT.

The chain carries TRBV28 and TRBJ1-2; D unresolved. This CDR3 is built from 16 residues. Deletions cut 2 bases from V and 2 bases from J, with 15 bases between. Germline-derived CDR1 and CDR2 are MDHEN and SYDVKM. CDR3 nucleotides: TGTGCCAGCAGTTTAGCCGCCCCGACTACCAACTATGGCTACACCTTC. Its protein product is CASSLAAPTTNYGYTF.

The chain's CDR3 is CASSSAKEQYF. The CDR3 bases are TGTGCCAGCAGTTCAGCGAAAGAGCAGTACTTC. This chain connects TRBV5-5 to TRBJ2-7; D remains ambiguous. The CDR3 length is 11 residues. V was cut by 5 bases and J by 7 bases, with 10 bases left in between. Germline lookup yields CDR1 SGHKS and CDR2 YYEKEE (reference sequence).

The V call is TRBV30, the J call TRBJ2-5; D not resolved. Germline values: CDR1 GTSNPN, CDR2 SVGIG (reference sequence). The CDR3 is 14 residues long. V lost 4 bases, J lost 1 base, and 13 bases lay in between. The CDR3 DNA follows: TGTGCCTGGATTATGGCAGGCATCCAAGAGACCCAGTACTTC. As protein: CAWIMAGIQETQYF.

The gene calls are TRBV19 and TRBJ1-5; D unclear. This CDR3 has 14 residues. Per the germline V gene, CDR1 is LNHDA and CDR2 is SQIVND (reference sequence). With 3 bases removed from V and 3 bases from J, the gap between germline ends came to 9 bases. The CDR3 reads CASSMAGNNQPQHF. In nucleotides, the CDR3 is TGTGCCAGTAGTATGGCGGGAAACAATCAGCCCCAGCATTTT.

The chain employs TRBV7-2 and TRBJ2-7, with 11 bases aligning to TRBD2. This CDR3 is 15 amino acids long. Germline V gene lookup returns CDR1 SGHTA and CDR2 FQGNSA. V was pared by 0 bases and J by 3 bases, with 1 base of the junction left unmatched. CDR3 region: CASSLASGGVYEQYF. The CDR3 DNA reads as TGTGCCAGCAGCTTAGCTAGCGGGGGGGTCTACGAGCAGTACTTC.

The chain is built from TRBV27 and TRBJ2-1, with D possibly matching TRBD2 (7 bases). The V end was cut by 11 bases, the J end by 2 bases, with 19 bases between. The CDR3 length is 15 residues. CDR1 and CDR2 (germline): MNHEY, SMNVEV (reference sequence). CDR3 in DNA: TGTGCCGCTTTCCGGGGGGCAGGGGCCTACAATGAGCAGTTCTTC. This encodes CAAFRGAGAYNEQFF.

V is TRBV19 and J is TRBJ1-1; 7 bases line up with TRBD1. Germline loops: CDR1 LNHDA, CDR2 SQIVND (reference sequence). The CDR3 has 17 residues. The V gene end was trimmed by 7 bases and the J gene end by 1 base; junction bases not matched to a gene: 15. The chain's CDR3 is CASTKRGHRTGNTEAFF. Here the CDR3 DNA reads TGTGCCAGTACCAAAAGGGGCCATCGGACAGGGAACACTGAAGCTTTCTTT.

The CDR3 coding sequence is TGTGCCAGCAGCCAAGATTTTGGGGCAGCCATCTCTGGAAACACCATATATTTT. It yields the protein CASSQDFGAAISGNTIYF. The V call is TRBV3-1 (or the pseudogene TRBV3-2), the J call TRBJ1-3, with D possibly being TRBD1 (5 bases). This CDR3 spans 18 amino acids. Trimming took 0 bases from V and 0 from J, leaving 15 bases between them. CDR1 and CDR2 from the germline V gene are LGHDT and YNNKEL (reference sequence).

The rearrangement uses TRBV19 and TRBJ2-2, with a tentative D call TRBD2 (5 bases). V lost 4 bases, J lost 5 bases, and 8 bases lay in between. The CDR3 length is 13 residues. Germline V gives CDR1 LNHDA, CDR2 SQIVND (reference sequence). The CDR3 region has the DNA TGTGCCAGTAGTACCCGGAGGACCGGGGAGCTGTTTTTT. Encoded protein: CASSTRRTGELFF.

The rearrangement links TRBV15 to TRBJ1-6; D ambiguous. Germline V CDR1 and CDR2: LNHNV, YYDKDF (reference sequence). V lost 0 bases, J lost 7 bases, and 10 bases lay in between. This CDR3 region has 15 residues. For the CDR3, the DNA is TGTGCCACCAGCAGAGATGGAGTCGGGAATTCACCCCTCCACTTT. Translation gives CATSRDGVGNSPLHF. Based on the CDR3 plus reference TRBV15 and TRBJ1-6, the full variable domain is DAMVIQNPRYQVTQFGKPVTLSCSQTLNHNVMYWYQQKSSQAPKLLFHYYDKDFNNEADTPDNFQSRRPNTSFCFLDIRSPGLGDTAMYLCATSRDGVGNSPLHFGNGTRLTVT.

This clone was recorded only once. The chain has TRBV11-2 and TRBJ1-1; D gene ambiguous. V was clipped by 5 bases and J by 1 base, with 14 bases between them. The CDR3 is made up of 15 amino acids. Germline V lookup: CDR1 SGHAT, CDR2 FQNNGV. The CDR3 sequence is CASSLTPGSNTEAFF. The CDR3 region has the DNA TGTGCCAGCAGCCTGACTCCTGGTTCGAACACTGAAGCTTTCTTT.

The chain carries TRBV28 and TRBJ1-2, with 10 bases lining up with TRBD1. CDR3 length equals 13 residues. The J segment lost 10 bases and the V segment lost 6 bases, leaving 8 bases of the junction unmatched. Germline assignment: CDR1 MDHEN and CDR2 SYDVKM. CDR3 DNA: TGTGCCAGCAGATCGACAGGGGGCCGGGACTACACCTTC. This translates into CASRSTGGRDYTF.

This chain links TRBV30 with TRBJ1-3; 9 bases agree with TRBD1. Per germline, CDR1 GTSNPN and CDR2 SVGIG (reference sequence). V trimming: 1 base; J trimming: 4 bases; junction bases outside the gene matches: 5. The CDR3 is made up of 15 amino acids. CDR3 amino acids: CAWSGDRERGNTIYF. The DNA of the CDR3 is TGTGCCTGGAGTGGGGACAGGGAGAGGGGAAACACCATATATTTT. The whole variable domain, filled in from reference TRBV30 and TRBJ1-3, reads SQTIHQWPATLVQPVGSPLSLECTVEGTSNPNLYWYRQAAGRGLQLLFYSVGIGQISSEVPQNLSASRPQDRQFILSSKKLLLSDSGFYLCAWSGDRERGNTIYFGEGSWLTVV.

The chain has TRBV27 and TRBJ2-2, with TRBD1 matching over 9 bases. The CDR3 totals 17 residues. CDR1 is MNHEY and CDR2 is SMNVEV in the germline V gene (reference sequence). V was pared by 6 bases and J by 6 bases, with 14 bases of the junction left unmatched. The CDR3 region has the DNA TGTGCCAGCAGCGCCCTAAGGCGGACAGGGGAGGCCGGGGAGCTGTTTTTT. It encodes CASSALRRTGEAGELFF.

This clone was recorded once. The chain has TRBV19 and TRBJ1-5, with TRBD1 identical over 7 bases. Trimming took 4 bases from V and 5 from J; bases not matched to a gene: 17. Germline CDR1 LNHDA, CDR2 SQIVND (reference sequence). The length of the CDR3 is 18 residues. This CDR3 is CASSTRQGRPGSDQPQHF. CDR3 coding DNA: TGTGCCAGTAGTACGAGACAGGGTCGCCCAGGATCGGATCAGCCCCAGCATTTT.

J is TRBJ2-5 and V is TRBV11-2, with 7 bases aligning to TRBD2. V shed 6 bases, J shed 3 bases, and the junction held 10 bases outside the gene matches. The germline V gene has CDR1 SGHAT and CDR2 FQNNGV. This CDR3 comprises 15 residues. CDR3 coding DNA: TGTGCCAGCAGATCCGGGGAGGGAGGGAAAGAGACCCAGTACTTC. Amino acids: CASRSGEGGKETQYF.

V and J are TRBV28 and TRBJ2-3; possibly TRBD2 for D (5 bases). Germline CDR1 reads MDHEN; CDR2 reads SYDVKM. Between the trimmed V and J ends, which lost 8 bases and 1 base, there was a span of 22 bases. This CDR3 has 17 residues. For the CDR3, the DNA is TGTGCCAGCTGTGACTCGGGGAGTGGGGTGGGCACAGATACGCAGTATTTT. Its translation: CASCDSGSGVGTDTQYF.

The V and J genes are TRBV2 and TRBJ2-7; 10 bases are a match to TRBD1. The germline V gene has CDR1 SNHLY and CDR2 FYNNEI. Trimming removed 4 bases from V and 6 bases from J; junction bases left unmatched: 6. This CDR3 is 14 amino acids long. For the CDR3, the DNA is TGTGCCAGCAGTGGCAGGACAGGGGGGAGCGAGCAGTACTTC. Translated, it gives CASSGRTGGSEQYF. Full variable domain (missing parts from reference TRBV2 and TRBJ2-7): EPEVTQTPSHQVTQMGQEVILRCVPISNHLYFYWYRQILGQKVEFLVSFYNNEISEKSEIFDDQFSVERPDGSNFTLKIRSTKLEDSAMYFCASSGRTGGSEQYFGPGTRLTVT.